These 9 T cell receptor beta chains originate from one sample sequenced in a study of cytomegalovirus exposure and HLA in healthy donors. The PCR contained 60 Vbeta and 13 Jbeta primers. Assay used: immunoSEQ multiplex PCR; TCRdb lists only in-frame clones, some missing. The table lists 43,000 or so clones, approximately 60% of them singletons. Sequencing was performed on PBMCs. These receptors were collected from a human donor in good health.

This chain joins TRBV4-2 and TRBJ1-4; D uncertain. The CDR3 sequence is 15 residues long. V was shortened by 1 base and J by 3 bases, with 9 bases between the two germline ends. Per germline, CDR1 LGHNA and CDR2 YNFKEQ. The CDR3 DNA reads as TGTGCCAGCAGCCAAGGCCGCCAGTCTAATGAAAAACTGTTTTTT. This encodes CASSQGRQSNEKLFF.

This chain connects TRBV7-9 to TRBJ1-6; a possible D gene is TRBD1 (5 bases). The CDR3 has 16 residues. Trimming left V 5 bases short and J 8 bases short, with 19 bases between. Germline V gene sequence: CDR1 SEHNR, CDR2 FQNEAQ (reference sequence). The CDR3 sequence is CASSPGGRGFYSPLHF. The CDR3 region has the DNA TGTGCCAGCAGCCCTGGAGGTCGGGGGTTTTATTCACCCCTCCACTTT.

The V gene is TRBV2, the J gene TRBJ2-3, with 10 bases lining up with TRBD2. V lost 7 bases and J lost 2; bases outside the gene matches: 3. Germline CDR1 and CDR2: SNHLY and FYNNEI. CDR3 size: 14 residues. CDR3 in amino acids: CASKTSGLTDTQYF. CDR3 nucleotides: TGTGCCAGCAAGACTAGCGGGCTCACAGATACGCAGTATTTT. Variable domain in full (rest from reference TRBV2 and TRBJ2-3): EPEVTQTPSHQVTQMGQEVILRCVPISNHLYFYWYRQILGQKVEFLVSFYNNEISEKSEIFDDQFSVERPDGSNFTLKIRSTKLEDSAMYFCASKTSGLTDTQYFGPGTRLTVL.

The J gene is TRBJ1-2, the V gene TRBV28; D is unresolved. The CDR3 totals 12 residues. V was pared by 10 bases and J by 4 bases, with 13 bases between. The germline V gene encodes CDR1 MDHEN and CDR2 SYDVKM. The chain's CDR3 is CATRPGGYGYTF. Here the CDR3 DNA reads TGTGCCACCAGACCGGGTGGCTATGGCTACACCTTC.

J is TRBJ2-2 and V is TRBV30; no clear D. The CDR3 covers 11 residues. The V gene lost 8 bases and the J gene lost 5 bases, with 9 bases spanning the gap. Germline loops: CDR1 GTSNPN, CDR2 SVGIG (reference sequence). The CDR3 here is CAVANTGELFF. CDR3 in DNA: TGTGCCGTAGCTAATACCGGGGAGCTGTTTTTT.

The CDR3 reads CASSFGADSNQPQHF. CDR3 nucleotide sequence: TGTGCCAGCAGCTTTGGGGCCGATAGCAATCAGCCCCAGCATTTT. The chain is built from TRBV11-2 and TRBJ1-5, with D maybe TRBD1 (5 bases). The CDR3 contains 15 residues. Germline V gene lookup returns CDR1 SGHAT and CDR2 FQNNGV. The germline V and J ends were trimmed by 3 bases and 0 bases, with 9 bases remaining between them.

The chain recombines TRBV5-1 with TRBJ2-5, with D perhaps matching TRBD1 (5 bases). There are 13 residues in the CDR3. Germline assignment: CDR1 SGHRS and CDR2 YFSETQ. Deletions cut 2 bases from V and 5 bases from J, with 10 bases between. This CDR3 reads CASSFRGVETQYF. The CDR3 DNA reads TGCGCCAGCAGCTTTAGGGGTGTGGAGACCCAGTACTTC.

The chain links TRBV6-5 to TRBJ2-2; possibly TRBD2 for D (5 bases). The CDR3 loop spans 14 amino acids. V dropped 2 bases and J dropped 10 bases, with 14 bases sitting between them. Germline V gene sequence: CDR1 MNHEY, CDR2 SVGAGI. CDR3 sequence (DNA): TGTGCCAGCAGTTACGGTATGGGCGGGTCGGAGCTGTTTTTT. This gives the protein CASSYGMGGSELFF.

CDR3 sequence: CASMVGGHTGELFF. DNA of the CDR3: TGTGCCAGTATGGTGGGAGGGCACACCGGGGAGCTGTTTTTT. The chain combines TRBV7-2 with TRBJ2-2, with 7 positions matching TRBD2. This CDR3 is 14 amino acids long. In germline, CDR1 is SGHTA, CDR2 FQGNSA. Losses at the gene ends were 9 bases for V and 3 bases for J; bases not matched to a gene: 7.